These 22 T cell receptor beta chains were sequenced from one sample in a study of shared clonotypes between healthy human individuals. Here immunoSEQ multiplex PCR was the method, and the copy in TCRdb shows in-frame clones only, minus some. The data hold hundreds of thousands of clones, with roughly 70% observed a single time. Sequencing used memory CD4+ T cells sorted from blood. Sample subset: CD45RA-negative fraction. These receptors all come from a woman between 25 and 40 years old in good health.

Comment on this clone: The sample carries other DNA sequences with the same CDR3. This chain uses TRBV28 with TRBJ2-7; D is uncertain. The germline CDR1 and CDR2 sequences are MDHEN and SYDVKM. This CDR3 has 12 amino acids. Trimming removed 5 bases at V and 0 bases at J, with 5 bases between. CDR3: CASSLGSYEQYF. Written as DNA, the CDR3 is TGTGCCAGCAGTCTCGGCTCCTACGAGCAGTACTTC.

The rearrangement uses TRBV9 and TRBJ2-4; maybe TRBD2 (5 bases). CDR1 is SGDLS and CDR2 is YYNGEE in the germline V gene. V was clipped by 0 bases and J by 8 bases, with 12 bases between them. CDR3 size: 14 residues. Here the CDR3 reads CASSVGGNVDIQYF. In DNA, the CDR3 is TGTGCCAGCAGCGTAGGAGGGAACGTTGACATTCAGTACTTC.

This chain joins TRBV11-3 and TRBJ2-7; no firm D call. The CDR3 covers 12 residues. Trimming cost V 0 bases and J 5 bases, with 5 bases left between them. Germline-derived CDR1 and CDR2 are SGHNT and YENEEA. The DNA of the CDR3 is TGTGCCAGCAGCTTAGATCAGGACGAGCAGTACTTC. Translating it yields CASSLDQDEQYF.

The chain links TRBV5-1 to TRBJ1-1; D perhaps matches TRBD1 (6 bases). The germline gives CDR1 SGHRS, CDR2 YFSETQ. The CDR3 is 13 amino acids. V was trimmed by 0 bases and J by 4 bases, leaving 7 bases between them. This CDR3 is CASSLEGVTEAFF. CDR3 nucleotides: TGCGCCAGCAGCTTGGAGGGGGTCACTGAAGCTTTCTTT.

V is TRBV2 and J is TRBJ1-2, with D perhaps matching TRBD1 (5 bases). Germline values: CDR1 SNHLY, CDR2 FYNNEI. V lost 3 bases to trimming and J lost 4 bases, with 15 bases between them. This CDR3 comprises 15 residues. CDR3 coding DNA: TGTGCCAGCAGTGATGGGGGACGGATCTCCTATGGCTACACCTTC. Its protein is CASSDGGRISYGYTF. Together with reference TRBV2 and TRBJ1-2, the CDR3 gives the full variable domain: EPEVTQTPSHQVTQMGQEVILRCVPISNHLYFYWYRQILGQKVEFLVSFYNNEISEKSEIFDDQFSVERPDGSNFTLKIRSTKLEDSAMYFCASSDGGRISYGYTFGSGTRLTVV.

In this sample, this clone turned up many times. The rearrangement joins TRBV28 to TRBJ2-5; D unresolved. CDR3 size: 13 residues. Trimming left V 3 bases short and J 0 bases short, with 5 bases between. CDR1 is MDHEN, CDR2 SYDVKM, per germline. The CDR3 DNA reads as TGTGCCAGCAGTTTTCAGTACCAAGAGACCCAGTACTTC. It is translated as CASSFQYQETQYF.

This clone has just a few counts. The chain combines TRBV19 with TRBJ2-5, with 7 bases matching TRBD2. The DNA end favors TRBJ2-7, so the J call may be wrong. Germline-derived CDR1 and CDR2 are LNHDA and SQIVND (reference sequence). The CDR3 totals 15 residues. The CDR3 spells CASSTSGGRFYEQYF. The CDR3 coding sequence is TGTGCCAGTAGTACCTCGGGAGGCCGTTTCTACGAGCAGTACTTC.

This clone has only a few counts. The CDR3 DNA reads as TGTGCCAGTAGTGGACAGTTTAATCAGCCCCAGCATTTT. This translates into CASSGQFNQPQHF. The J gene is TRBJ1-5, the V gene TRBV19; D perhaps matches TRBD1 (6 bases). CDR1 is LNHDA, CDR2 SQIVND, per germline (reference sequence). The CDR3 is 13 residues long. V was shortened by 5 bases and J by 4 bases, with 9 bases between the two germline ends.

The rearrangement joins TRBV10-3 to TRBJ2-5, with 7 bases lining up with TRBD2. Germline CDR1 reads ENHRY; CDR2 reads SYGVKD. The ends lost 2 bases at V and 1 base at J; junction bases unmatched: 4. The CDR3 is 15 amino acids. The CDR3 bases are TGTGCCATCAGTGAGCAGCCTAGCGGCCAAGAGACCCAGTACTTC. Its protein product is CAISEQPSGQETQYF.

This chain uses TRBV4-2 with TRBJ1-3; no clear D. CDR3 length: 16 amino acids. From germline, CDR1 is LGHNA and CDR2 YNFKEQ. Trimming removed 1 base at V and 0 bases at J, with 10 bases between. CDR3: CASSQADPSSGNTIYF. The CDR3 nucleotides read TGTGCCAGCAGCCAAGCCGACCCTAGCTCTGGAAACACCATATATTTT.

This chain joins TRBV28 and TRBJ2-3; maybe TRBD1 (9 bases). V was pared by 5 bases and J by 6 bases, with 18 bases between. The CDR3 spans 15 residues. Germline assignment: CDR1 MDHEN and CDR2 SYDVKM. This chain's CDR3 is CASSGVSGTGDTQYF. CDR3 in DNA: TGTGCCAGCAGTGGGGTTAGCGGGACAGGGGATACGCAGTATTTT.

A single count supports this clone. The J gene is TRBJ1-1, the V gene TRBV25-1, with unresolved D. With 6 bases removed from V and 3 bases from J, the gap between germline ends came to 14 bases. The CDR3 runs to 14 residues. Germline V lookup: CDR1 MGHDK, CDR2 SYGVNS. The CDR3 DNA follows: TGTGCCAGCAGGTCGGACCGGTTGGACACTGAAGCTTTCTTT. It specifies CASRSDRLDTEAFF.

The genes are TRBV15 and TRBJ2-5, with no clear D. The CDR3 loop spans 14 amino acids. V was shortened by 1 base and J by 2 bases, with 8 bases between the two germline ends. The germline V gene encodes CDR1 LNHNV and CDR2 YYDKDF (reference sequence). The CDR3: CATSRVQNQETQYF. Written as DNA, the CDR3 is TGTGCCACCAGCAGAGTACAGAATCAAGAGACCCAGTACTTC.

Regarding this clone: Within the sample, other DNA sequences also encode this same CDR3. The chain combines TRBV10-3 with TRBJ2-5; TRBD1 aligns across 7 bases. In germline, CDR1 is ENHRY, CDR2 SYGVKD. The CDR3 has 13 residues. Trimming cost V 6 bases and J 2 bases; bases outside gene matches: 3. CDR3 nucleotides: TGTGCCATCAGCCGGGACAGTCAAGAGACCCAGTACTTC. It translates to CAISRDSQETQYF.

This clone was recorded a few times. The CDR3 region has the DNA TGTGCCAGCAGCTTTGGCGCTAGCTATTTCACCGGGGAGCTGTTTTTT. It yields the protein CASSFGASYFTGELFF. V is TRBV7-8 and J is TRBJ2-2; D is possibly TRBD2 (5 bases). V lost 3 bases to trimming and J lost 4 bases, with 15 bases between them. This CDR3 comprises 16 residues. The germline V gene has CDR1 SGHVS and CDR2 FQNEAQ.

This sequence joins TRBV30 and TRBJ1-4; 10 bases match TRBD1. Germline V gene data show CDR1 as GTSNPN and CDR2 as SVGIG (reference sequence). There are 14 residues in the CDR3. V lost 2 bases to trimming and J lost 7 bases; unmatched junction nucleotides: 4. CDR3 bases: TGTGCCTGGAGTAGACAGGGGGCGACTGAAAAACTGTTTTTT. Translated, it gives CAWSRQGATEKLFF. The variable domain in full, completed from reference TRBV30 and TRBJ1-4, reads SQTIHQWPATLVQPVGSPLSLECTVEGTSNPNLYWYRQAAGRGLQLLFYSVGIGQISSEVPQNLSASRPQDRQFILSSKKLLLSDSGFYLCAWSRQGATEKLFFGSGTQLSVL.

The V gene is TRBV2, the J gene TRBJ2-2, with a weak D call TRBD2 (5 bases). The germline V gene has CDR1 SNHLY and CDR2 FYNNEI. The CDR3 contains 15 residues. Trimming removed 4 bases at V and 0 bases at J, with 9 bases between. The CDR3 spells CASSGASSNTGELFF. The CDR3 DNA is TGTGCCAGCAGTGGGGCTAGCTCGAACACCGGGGAGCTGTTTTTT.

The rearrangement uses TRBV5-4 and TRBJ2-5; possibly TRBD2 for D (6 bases). The CDR3 extends over 16 amino acids. Germline V CDR1 and CDR2: SGHNT, YYREEE (reference sequence). The V end lost 4 bases, the J end lost 0 bases, and 16 bases lay between the germline ends. CDR3 in amino acids: CASSMGGRMYQETQYF. The CDR3 DNA reads TGTGCCAGCAGCATGGGAGGCAGAATGTACCAAGAGACCCAGTACTTC.

This clone was picked up a small number of times. The J gene is TRBJ2-4, the V gene TRBV7-9; 7 bases agree with TRBD1. From germline, CDR1 is SEHNR and CDR2 FQNEAQ (reference sequence). This CDR3 has 13 amino acids. V lost 7 bases, J lost 9 bases, and 9 bases stayed unmatched. CDR3 loop: CASNSRGRGIQYF. DNA for the CDR3: TGTGCCAGCAACTCTAGGGGGCGCGGCATTCAGTACTTC.

The rearrangement uses TRBV30 and TRBJ2-1, with 10 bases identical to TRBD2. With V trimmed by 2 bases and J by 7 bases, 8 bases remained unmatched. From germline, CDR1 is GTSNPN and CDR2 SVGIG (reference sequence). The CDR3 loop spans 15 amino acids. CDR3 sequence reads: CAWSRASGSGNEQFF. CDR3 bases: TGTGCCTGGAGTAGAGCTAGCGGGAGTGGGAATGAGCAGTTCTTC.

This chain uses TRBV4-2 with TRBJ1-1; D remains unclear. CDR3 length: 16 amino acids. V gave up 4 bases and J gave up 4 bases, with 19 bases separating them. Germline values: CDR1 LGHNA, CDR2 YNFKEQ. The chain's CDR3 is CASSPDGSSWGTEAFF. CDR3 in DNA: TGTGCCAGCAGCCCCGATGGGTCCAGTTGGGGCACTGAAGCTTTCTTT.

The chain is built from TRBV30 and TRBJ2-7; D may be TRBD1 or TRBD2 (5 bases each). This CDR3 contains 13 residues. Germline values: CDR1 GTSNPN, CDR2 SVGIG (reference sequence). V was shortened by 3 bases and J by 9 bases, with 18 bases between the two germline ends. The CDR3 protein is CAWRPGTQQGQYF. CDR3 bases: TGTGCCTGGAGACCCGGGACCCAGCAGGGGCAGTACTTC.